This T cell receptor (beta chain) came from a study of radiation and T cells in renal cell carcinoma. Study as a whole: Nephrectomy followed 15 Gy stereotactic body radiation by 4 weeks.

The study, taken as a whole, reports: From baseline, blood top tumor clonotypes peaked at 2 weeks post-radiation. Baseline intratumoral clonotype presence is unknown without pretreatment biopsies.

Trimming removed 3 bases at V and 3 bases at J, with 13 bases between. CDR1 is SGDLS, CDR2 YYNGEE, per germline. The CDR3 contains 15 residues. The table came from immunoSEQ multiplex PCR; TCRdb's copy has only in-frame clones and leaves some out. The data contain tens of thousands of clones, approximately 86% of them singletons. The time point is: blood 2 weeks post-SBRT. Treatment described: 15 Gy SBRT to primary tumor, nephrectomy 4 weeks later. Concerning this clone: Antigen: not known.

Sequencing was performed on blood, taken from a patient whose treatment included radiotherapy and nephrectomy. The chain links TRBV9 to TRBJ1-5; possibly TRBD1 for D (5 bases). The sequence derives from a woman between 45 and 65 years old with renal cell carcinoma. The CDR3 loop is CASSATGAVNQPQHF. Written as DNA, the CDR3 is TGTGCCAGCAGCGCCACCGGGGCGGTCAATCAGCCCCAGCATTTT.